This T cell receptor (beta chain) was observed in a study of siplizumab effects on memory and regulatory T cells. This CDR3 spans 12 amino acids. Germline assignment: CDR1 MNHNS and CDR2 SASEGT. Sequencing was performed with immunoSEQ multiplex PCR; in TCRdb, only in-frame clones are kept and a portion is missing. Of approximately 50,000 clones in the sample, nearly 95% were seen once. Comment on this clone: Sequence at one end of the junction differs from germline and may be a read error.

Sequencing was carried out using CD8+ T cells sorted from blood. V gene TRBV6-1 combines with J gene TRBJ2-2, with 9 bases fitting TRBD1. The clonotype comes from a human donor in good health. CDR3 DNA: TGTGCCAGCAGGGACAGGGGCCGGGGAGCTGTTTTT. It codes for CASRDRGRGAVF.